Listed below are T cell receptor beta chains from one sample, sequenced in a study of shared clonotypes between healthy human individuals. Sequencing used immunoSEQ multiplex PCR; TCRdb keeps in-frame clones, though not all of them. Counted here are about 770,000 clones, 72% occurring once; the ten biggest clones make up under 2%. The specimen was memory CD4+ T cells sorted from blood. The receptors here all came from a woman aged 25 to 39 in good health. Both conserved end residues are part of each CDR3. D genes are given only for firm matches. The size field is filled for only some rows; it gives once, few, many or a size class.

CASSLAVRGNTIYF	TGTGCCAGCAGCTTAGCCGTACGAGGAAACACCATATATTTT	-	-	TRBV7-2	TRBJ1-3
CASRPTGGQPQHF	TGTGCCAGTCGTCCTACGGGAGGCCAGCCCCAGCATTTT	-	-	TRBV19	TRBJ1-5
CASSLVKPRTGLSGNTIYF	TGTGCCAGCAGCTTGGTTAAGCCTAGGACAGGCCTGTCTGGAAACACCATATATTTT	TRBD1	-	TRBV5-6	TRBJ1-3
CASSIWGQGAQPQHF	TGTGCCAGTAGTATTTGGGGACAGGGGGCCCAGCCCCAGCATTTT	TRBD1	-	TRBV19	TRBJ1-5
CASSFSGETQYF	TGTGCCAGCAGCTTTTCGGGTGAGACCCAGTACTTC	-	-	TRBV7-8	TRBJ2-5
CASRGSSGRPYEQYF	TGTGCCAGCAGAGGATCTAGCGGGAGGCCCTACGAGCAGTACTTC	TRBD2	-	TRBV27	TRBJ2-7
CASSLRGAGKKLFF	TGTGCCAGCAGTTTAAGGGGGGCGGGGAAAAAACTGTTTTTT	-	-	TRBV28	TRBJ1-4
CASSSTGMGSNQPQHF	TGTGCCAGCAGTTCAACCGGGATGGGATCGAATCAGCCCCAGCATTTT	-	-	TRBV6-5	TRBJ1-5
CASRLSGNTIYF	TGTGCCAGCAGACTTTCTGGAAACACCATATATTTT	-	once	TRBV6-6	TRBJ1-3
CAWSARAGPIAEAFF	TGTGCCTGGAGTGCGAGGGCAGGGCCGATCGCTGAAGCTTTCTTT	-	-	TRBV30	TRBJ1-1
CASSLQRDSYEQYF	TGTGCCAGCAGCCTTCAGAGGGATTCCTACGAGCAGTACTTC	-	-	TRBV7-2	TRBJ2-7
CASTDEGRQDTQYF	TGCGCCAGCACGGACGAGGGAAGGCAAGATACGCAGTATTTT	-	once	TRBV5-1	TRBJ2-3
CASSLDRSNTEAFF	TGTGCCAGCAGTCTCGACAGATCGAACACTGAAGCTTTCTTT	-	-	TRBV6-5	TRBJ1-1
CASSLSGRGEEKLFF	TGTGCCAGCAGTTTATCGGGCAGGGGCGAAGAAAAACTGTTTTTT	-	-	TRBV28	TRBJ1-4
CASSFGLAGGPLAYEQYF	TGTGCCAGCAGTTTTGGACTAGCGGGAGGACCACTCGCCTACGAGCAGTACTTC	TRBD2	once	TRBV7-9	TRBJ2-7